This T cell receptor beta chain was identified in a study of cytomegalovirus exposure and HLA in healthy donors (TCRdb year 2017). For context, the study as a whole: In an earlier analysis of about 560 of the donors, around 300 Gb of sequence data and 117 million unique TCR beta sequences from 180 million or so T cells were reported. Besides the first cohort of approximately 710 subjects, a separate validation cohort made up of 120 different subjects was used. On average, around 240,000 unique TCR beta nucleotide sequences were sequenced per donor among 398 genotyped donors of the cohort, with 15% to 20% of those sequences being non-productive. Both class I and class II loci were covered by HLA typing, at four-digit resolution. Typing coverage varied by locus: roughly 620-630 donors for A, B, C, DRB1 and DQB1; approximately 500 for DQA1; more than 600 for DPA1; 450 to 480 for DPB1. A later analysis re-analyzed previously published TCR beta repertoires from roughly 600 donors and added high-resolution HLA genotyping to study TCR occurrence patterns. An earlier analysis of around 580 of the donors used high-throughput TCR beta sequencing to judge whether each TCR beta V gene segment behaved as functional or pseudogenic. An early release that covered several hundred HLA-typed donors contained approximately 300 gigabases of sequencing data and about 84 million unique TCR sequences. The study aimed to test whether cataloging public T cell receptors could reveal signatures of past pathogen exposure. All discovery cohort repertoires had been generated on a single sequencing platform. A later genetic analysis used genome-wide SNP genotypes for about 65% of the 666 donors, treating that subset as a discovery cohort. Of the roughly 400 genotyped donors, 65% to 90% were placed in the genetic ancestry cluster associated with self-reported Caucasian donors. Rather than using new phenotypic data, the later analysis identified candidate immune exposures from TCR beta sequences and from how often those sequences occurred across donors. A handful of DR-DQ haplotypes were handled as single units for association and clustering because linkage in the cohort was strong. The study profiled the T cell repertoires of 550 to 700 subjects by immunosequencing and related them to cytomegalovirus serostatus. The study combined high-throughput TCR immunosequencing, statistical association of individual TCRs with disease status, and machine learning to predict cytomegalovirus infection status. Donor age, sex, ethnicity and CMV serostatus were compiled together with the repertoire data. Results the study describes overall, beyond this receptor: According to a later genetic analysis, donors in an Asian-associated ancestry cluster had fewer N-insertions in productive TCRs than the approximately 630-donor mean. In vitro tests confirmed that a few of the cytomegalovirus-associated TCR beta chains recognize cytomegalovirus antigens. Because counts were too low, fewer than 20 rarely observed V segments, including chromosome 9 orphons, were excluded from the earlier analysis of some 540 of the donors. Most CMV-associated TCR beta chains appeared to be HLA-restricted in a later analysis, and the HLA associations seemed to be driven largely by CMV exposure. In a later genetic analysis, a missense DCLRE1C variant was associated with V-gene and J-gene trimming of TCR beta chains, and the association was replicated in an independent cohort. The cohort was sequenced for TCR beta chains only, and without alpha or paired-chain data the features that could be detected were limited. In an earlier analysis of around 600 of the donors, most TCR beta V segments appeared in productive rearrangements about 87% or about 30% of the time, broadly matching IMGT annotations. A later analysis found that TCR association rates varied across HLA loci, with DRB1 alleles showing the most associated TCRs and HLA-C alleles the fewest. In a later analysis, several top co-occurrence clusters were reported to appear linked to parvovirus B19, influenza, CMV and Epstein-Barr virus. Specific HLA alleles were associated with some 15,000 TCR beta sequences at a false discovery rate of 0.05 in a later analysis. A cluster of highly shared sequence variants was judged likely to represent a technical artifact of the sequencing pipeline. When HLA alleles, especially DR and DQ, strongly co-occurred, attributing TCR associations to individual alleles was difficult. The 87-base-pair reads could not distinguish some IMGT-functional V segments, including TRBV6-2 and TRBV6-3, so those segments were excluded. Linkage disequilibrium might explain the correlated functional status among segregating V segments, but an unknown experimental factor could not be excluded. A total of some 180 TCR beta chains were listed by the study as associated with cytomegalovirus. In a later analysis, HLA-associated TCR beta chains were found to be more clonally expanded and to have lower generation probabilities than equally common non-associated chains. Because some donors lacked HLA typing at each locus, the association tests relied only on the typed subset. Cytomegalovirus status was reported to be diagnosed by the classifier with high specificity and sensitivity in both the original and validation cohorts. Roughly uniform sequencing depth across donors was assumed in presence/absence analyses, although this assumption may not hold. CMV serostatus was the only immune exposure information available for the cohort. While some public TCRs were present in many individuals, most TCR sequences turned up only very rarely across donors. The authors suggested that the approach could potentially be extended to other disease states and immunological phenotypes. A further reported finding was that TCR beta sequences accurately predicted the HLA-A and HLA-B alleles for most subjects in the first cohort.

This clone was counted a single time. No cognate antigen has been identified for it. Per-base quality was not reported, and no clone a single base away is much larger than it. Library construction relied on the immunoSEQ multiplex PCR assay. A mixture of 60 forward primers for TCR Vbeta segments and 13 reverse primers for TCR Jbeta segments was used in the multiplex PCR. Amplification of the CDR3 region of rearranged TCR beta genes was performed with a multiplex PCR assay on genomic DNA. Amplified TCR beta libraries were sequenced as 87-base-pair reads on the Illumina HiSeq System. The original pipeline was this. A later analysis tallied 75 million to 95 million unique TCR beta chains across the 666 repertoires, and roughly 11 million of those chains were shared by two or more donors. To remove PCR and sequencing errors, raw reads were error-corrected and collapsed into unique sequences using a nearest-neighbor algorithm that merged closely related sequences. To assign V, D and J gene segments, CDR3 sequences were aligned to IMGT reference sequences. For a sequence to be retained, a match of at least six nucleotides was required to both a V gene segment and a J gene segment. A rearrangement counted as productive if the CDR3 had no stop codons and remained in frame with V and J, and every other rearrangement counted as non-productive. CDR3 was defined by IMGT convention, running from the second conserved V-encoded cysteine to the conserved J-encoded phenylalanine. The earlier analysis of 500 to 650 of the donors excluded any sequence lacking an unambiguous match to a single V gene segment. An earlier analysis of fewer than 750 of the donors called V segments functional above 56.7% productive rearrangements and segregating when the between-donor standard deviation exceeded 5%. A statistical classification framework was built to diagnose cytomegalovirus status from the catalog of TCR beta chain sequences. A later analysis assigned V and J genes by comparing TCR nucleotide sequences with IMGT/GENE-DB human TR gene sequences. In a later analysis, CDR3 sequences and most-parsimonious VDJ recombination scenarios were assigned using the TCRdist pipeline. In a later analysis, each TCR beta chain was defined by its CDR3 amino acid sequence together with its V-gene family, and reads without a unique V-gene family were excluded. A later analysis removed 592 highly shared, low-generation-probability nucleotide sequences to deal with suspected cross-contamination and a sequencing artifact. In a later analysis, a clonal expansion index for each public chain was calculated from normalized within-repertoire ranks of inferred template counts. In a later analysis, generation probabilities were computed with a VDJ recombination model fitted to out-of-frame rearrangements, and the resulting probabilities were checked against IGoR. Hypergeometric tests were used in a later analysis to score TCR-TCR, TCR-HLA and TCR-CMV co-occurrence, with a repertoire-size bias correction applied to the TCR pairs. In a later analysis, false discovery rates were estimated by permuting HLA or CMV assignments 20 times. In a later analysis, co-occurring TCRs were grouped with DBSCAN, and TCRdist sequence similarity was added when clustering was performed within HLA-allele-positive subsets. Co-occurrence clustering excluded repertoires with fewer than 30,000 or more than 120,000 public chains, plus five with anomalous nucleotide sharing. This immuneACCESS table, as held by TCRdb, lists in-frame sequences with V and J called but not all clones. Of the missing ones, under half trace to an unresolved V gene in checked studies; the others have no known cause. Clonal size and the V and J genes are those of that table, whereas D and trimming came from the DNA. The sample table records under 150,000 clones; about 75% of these occur just once. The top ten hold 3.5% to 5% of the sample.

The CDR1 and CDR2 encoded by the germline V gene are SGHTA and FQGNSA. The trim is 4 bases for V and 2 bases for J, with a gap of 11 bases between the germline ends. From its cysteine to its phenylalanine, the CDR3 spans 14 amino acids. Solely the CDR3 DNA is kept, with 42 bases framed from the first base. The cohort comprised hundreds of healthy bone marrow donors. At the time of sampling, all cohort members were nominally healthy, though unrecorded immune exposures were likely present. The donor was CMV seronegative and was included in the group of around 320 seronegative cohort members. Each donor provided a peripheral blood sample, and peripheral blood mononuclear cells were used for TCR beta sequencing. The Qiagen DNeasy Blood Extraction Kit was used to extract genomic DNA from the blood cell samples.

This receptor was obtained from a man aged 60-69 years in good health and CMV-seronegative. The specimen sequenced was PBMCs. The chain couples TRBV7-2 to TRBJ1-2, with no reliable assignment of the D segment. The bases are TGTGCCAGCAGCTCGGGAGTGCGGAACTATGGCTACACCTTC. It specifies CASSSGVRNYGYTF.